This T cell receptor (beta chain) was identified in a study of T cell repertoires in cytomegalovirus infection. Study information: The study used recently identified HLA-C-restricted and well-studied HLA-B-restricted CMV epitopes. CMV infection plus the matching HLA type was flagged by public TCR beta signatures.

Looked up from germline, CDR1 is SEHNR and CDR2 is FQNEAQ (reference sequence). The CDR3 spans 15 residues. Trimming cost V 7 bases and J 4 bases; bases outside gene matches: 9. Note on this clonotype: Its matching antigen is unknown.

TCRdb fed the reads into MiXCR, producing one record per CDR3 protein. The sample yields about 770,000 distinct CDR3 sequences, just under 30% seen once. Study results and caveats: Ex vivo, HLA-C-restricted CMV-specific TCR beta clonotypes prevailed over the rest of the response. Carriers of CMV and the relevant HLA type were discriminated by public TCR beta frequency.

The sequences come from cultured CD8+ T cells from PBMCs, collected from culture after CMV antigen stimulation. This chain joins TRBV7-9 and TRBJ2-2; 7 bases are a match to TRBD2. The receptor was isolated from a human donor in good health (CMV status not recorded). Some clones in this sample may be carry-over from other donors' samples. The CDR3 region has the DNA TGTGCCAGCAACCCCCGGGACTATGGCACCGGGGAGCTGTTTTTT. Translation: CASNPRDYGTGELFF.